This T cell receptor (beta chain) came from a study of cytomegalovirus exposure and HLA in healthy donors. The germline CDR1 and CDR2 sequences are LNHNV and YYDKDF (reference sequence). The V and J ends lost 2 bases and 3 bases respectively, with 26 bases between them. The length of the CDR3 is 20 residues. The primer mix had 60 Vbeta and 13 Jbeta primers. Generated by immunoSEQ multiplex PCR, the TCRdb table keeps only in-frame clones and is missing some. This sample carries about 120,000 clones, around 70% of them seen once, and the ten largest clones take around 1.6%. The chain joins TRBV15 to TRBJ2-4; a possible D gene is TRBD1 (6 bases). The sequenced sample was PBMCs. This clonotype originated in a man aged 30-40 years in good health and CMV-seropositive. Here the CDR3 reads CATSRPLPRGRSVSKNIQYF. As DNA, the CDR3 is TGTGCCACCAGCAGACCCCTCCCCAGGGGCCGGTCTGTAAGCAAAAACATTCAGTACTTC.